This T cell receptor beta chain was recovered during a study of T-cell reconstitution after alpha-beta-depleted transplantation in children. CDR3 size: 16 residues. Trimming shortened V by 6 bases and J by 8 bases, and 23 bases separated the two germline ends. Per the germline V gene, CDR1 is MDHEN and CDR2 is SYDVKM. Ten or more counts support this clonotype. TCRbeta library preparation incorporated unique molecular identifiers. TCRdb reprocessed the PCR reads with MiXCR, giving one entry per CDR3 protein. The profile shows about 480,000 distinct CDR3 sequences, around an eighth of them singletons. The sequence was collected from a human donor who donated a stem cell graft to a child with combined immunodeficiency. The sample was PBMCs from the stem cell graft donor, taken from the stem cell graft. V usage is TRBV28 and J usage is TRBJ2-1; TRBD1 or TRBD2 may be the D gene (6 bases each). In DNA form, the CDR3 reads TGTGCCAGCAGCCCTACGACCGGGACTCAGGGGCATGAGCAGTTCTTC. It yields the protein CASSPTTGTQGHEQFF.